The present TCR beta chain was sequenced within a study of blood T cells in healthy people across ages. Through a sample-barcoded 5' primer and a J-beta primer mix, a second PCR was run for roughly 7 to 12 cycles. Every cDNA molecule carried a tag from a template-switch adaptor bearing 12 random nucleotides. TCRdb ran MiXCR on the 5' RACE reads and lists one entry per CDR3 protein. The sample has around 1,100,000 distinct CDR3 sequences, about two fifths seen once. V was shortened by 4 bases and J by 0 bases, with 19 bases between the two germline ends. The CDR3 covers 17 residues. Per germline, CDR1 SGDLS and CDR2 YYNGEE.

The TCR sequence derives from a man aged 18-30 years in good health. Source material: blood. The rearrangement links TRBV9 to TRBJ1-2; D gene uncertain. The CDR3 reads CASSFQSRAAPNYGYTF. In DNA form, the CDR3 reads TGTGCCAGCAGCTTTCAGTCGCGGGCAGCACCTAACTATGGCTACACCTTC.